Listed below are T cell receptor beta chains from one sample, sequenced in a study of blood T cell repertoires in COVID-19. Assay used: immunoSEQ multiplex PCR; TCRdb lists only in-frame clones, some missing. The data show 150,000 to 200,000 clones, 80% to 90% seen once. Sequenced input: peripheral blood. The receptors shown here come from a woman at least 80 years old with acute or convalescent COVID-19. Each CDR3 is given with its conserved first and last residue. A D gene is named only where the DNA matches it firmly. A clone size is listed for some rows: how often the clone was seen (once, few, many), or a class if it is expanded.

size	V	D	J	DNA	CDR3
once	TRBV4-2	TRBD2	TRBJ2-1	TGTGCCAGCAGCCAAGACCTAGCGGGGAACAATGAGCAGTTCTTC	CASSQDLAGNNEQFF
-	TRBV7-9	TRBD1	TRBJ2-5	TGTGCCAGCAGCGCAAAGACAGGGCGCCAAGAGACCCAGTACTTC	CASSAKTGRQETQYF
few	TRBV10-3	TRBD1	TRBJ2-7	TGTGCCACAAGACAGGGTGCCCCCTACGAGCAGTACTTC	CATRQGAPYEQYF
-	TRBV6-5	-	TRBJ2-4	TGTGCCAGCACCGAATGGGGGCGCGACATTCAGTACTTC	CASTEWGRDIQYF
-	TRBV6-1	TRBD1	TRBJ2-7	TGTGCCAGCAGTGACAGGGGGCTAGTATACGAGCAGTACTTC	CASSDRGLVYEQYF
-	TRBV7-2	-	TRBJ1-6	TGTGCCAGCAACACTGGGGGGTACTCACCCCTCCACTTT	CASNTGGYSPLHF
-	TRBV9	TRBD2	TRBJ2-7	TGTGCCAGCAGCGCGGGACTAGCGGGGGGGCCTGGGGACGAGCAGTACTTC	CASSAGLAGGPGDEQYF
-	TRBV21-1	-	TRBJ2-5	TGTGCCAGCAGTCCAAACGGGACAGAAGAGACCCAGTACTTC	CASSPNGTEETQYF
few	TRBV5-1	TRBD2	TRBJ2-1	TGCGCCAGCAGCGCCCCTAGCGGGGGGACCTACAATGAGCAGTTCTTC	CASSAPSGGTYNEQFF
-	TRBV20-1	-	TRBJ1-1	TGCAGTGCTAAGCGGGCTGAAGCTTTCTTT	CSAKRAEAFF
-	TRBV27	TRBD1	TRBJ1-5	TGTGCCAGCAGTGGGGGACAGGGCAATCAGCCCCAGCATTTT	CASSGGQGNQPQHF
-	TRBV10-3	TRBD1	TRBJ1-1	TGTGCCATCAGGACCCCGGGACAGAGTATAGGTGAAGCTTTCTTT	CAIRTPGQSIGEAFF
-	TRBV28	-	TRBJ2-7	TGTGCCAGCAGTAACAGAAGGGAGCAGTACTTC	CASSNRREQYF
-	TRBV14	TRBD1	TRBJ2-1	TGTGCCAGCAGCCAGTTCCCCGGGACAGGGAGCTCCTACAATGAGCAGTTCTTC	CASSQFPGTGSSYNEQFF
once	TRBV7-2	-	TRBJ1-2	TGTGCCAGCAGGCCAGGGTGGGCTAACTATGGCTACACCTTC	CASRPGWANYGYTF
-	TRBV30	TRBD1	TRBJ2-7	TGTGCCTCCTCCATCAACAGGGGCTCCTACGAGCAGTACTTC	CASSINRGSYEQYF
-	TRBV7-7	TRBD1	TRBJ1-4	TGTGCTAGCAGCTCGACAGGGGCGTTTTATGAAAAACTGTTTTTT	CASSSTGAFYEKLFF
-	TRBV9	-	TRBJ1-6	TGTGCCAGCAGCGTAGATAGCGCGAGTTCACCCCTCCACTTT	CASSVDSASSPLHF
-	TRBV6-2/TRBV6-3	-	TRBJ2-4	TGTGCCAGCAGTCCGGCAGGGTTAGCCAAAAACATTCAGTACTTC	CASSPAGLAKNIQYF
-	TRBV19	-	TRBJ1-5	TGTGCCAGTAGTATTACGGAGGGGCCCCAGCATTTT	CASSITEGPQHF
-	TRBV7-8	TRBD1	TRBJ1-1	TGTGCCAGCACTCTAGGGGGCGGGAACACTGAAGCTTTCTTT	CASTLGGGNTEAFF
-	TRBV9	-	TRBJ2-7	TGTGCCAGCAGCGTAGACACGAGCGACCGGGGGCAGTACTTC	CASSVDTSDRGQYF
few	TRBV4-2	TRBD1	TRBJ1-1	TGTGCCAGCAGCCAAGAAGGGACCGGGACAGGGGGTGCTTTCTTT	CASSQEGTGTGGAFF
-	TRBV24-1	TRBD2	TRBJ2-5	TGTGCCGCGGGGGGCGCGGAGACCCAGTACTTC	CAAGGAETQYF
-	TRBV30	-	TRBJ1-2	TGTGCCTGCGCCGGGACAACTAACTATGGCTACACCTTC	CACAGTTNYGYTF
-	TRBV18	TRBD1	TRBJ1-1	TGTGCCAGCTCACCTCAGGGACAGGGTACTTCCGAAGCTTTCTTT	CASSPQGQGTSEAFF
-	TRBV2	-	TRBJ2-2	TGTGCCAGCAGTTTCGGGTTTGGCACCGGGGAGCTGTTTTTT	CASSFGFGTGELFF
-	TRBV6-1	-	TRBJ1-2	TGTGCCAGCAGTGAAGGTTGGGGAGCCGCTAACTATGGCTACACCTTC	CASSEGWGAANYGYTF
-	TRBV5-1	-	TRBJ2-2	TGCGCCAGCAGCTTGTTACTCCCCAGGGACACCGGGGAGCTGTTTTTT	CASSLLLPRDTGELFF
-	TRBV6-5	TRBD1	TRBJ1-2	TGTGCCACCTCCGACGGACAGGGATCGATTATCACCTTC	CATSDGQGSIITF
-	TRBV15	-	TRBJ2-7	TGTGCCACCAGCAGAGGGTTCACGAGCTCCTACGAGCAGTACTTC	CATSRGFTSSYEQYF
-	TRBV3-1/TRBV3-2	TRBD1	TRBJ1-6	TGTGCCAGCAGCCCAAGGGCGACAGGGGTAAATTCACCCCTCCACTTT	CASSPRATGVNSPLHF
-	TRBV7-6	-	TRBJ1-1	TGTGCCAGCAGCCCAGGGTCGTGGAGGAACACTGAAGCTTTCTTT	CASSPGSWRNTEAFF
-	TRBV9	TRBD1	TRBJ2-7	TGTGCCAGCAGGGGGACAGACTACGAGCAGTACTTC	CASRGTDYEQYF
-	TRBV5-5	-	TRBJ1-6	TGTGCCAGCAGCCCCACCGGGAACTATAATTCACCCCTCCACTTT	CASSPTGNYNSPLHF
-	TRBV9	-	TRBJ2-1	TGTGCCAGCAGCGTAGTAACAGGGTACAATGAGCAGTTCTTC	CASSVVTGYNEQFF
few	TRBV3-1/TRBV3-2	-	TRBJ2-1	TGTGCCAGCAGCCACCAATACCTAGACCTAAGCTCCTACAATGAGCAGTTCTTC	CASSHQYLDLSSYNEQFF
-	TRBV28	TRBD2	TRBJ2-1	TGTGCCAGCAGTCCTACACTGGGGACTAGCGGGAGGGGTGGTGAGCAGTTCTTC	CASSPTLGTSGRGGEQFF
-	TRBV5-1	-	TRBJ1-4	TGCGCCAGCAGCTTGGACCCAATCGGGGGGTCTAGTGAAAAACTGTTTTTT	CASSLDPIGGSSEKLFF
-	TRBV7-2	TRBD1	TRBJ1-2	TGTGCCAGCAGCCCAGGGACAGGGGGCGGGGGCTACACCTTC	CASSPGTGGGGYTF
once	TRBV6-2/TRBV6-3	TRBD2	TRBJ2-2	TGTGCCAGCAGTTATAACATAGCGGGGGCCGGGGAGCTGTTTTTT	CASSYNIAGAGELFF
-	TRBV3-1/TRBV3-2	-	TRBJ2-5	TGTGCCAGCAGCCCTTCCGGGACTTCGTACCAAGAGACCCAGTACTTC	CASSPSGTSYQETQYF
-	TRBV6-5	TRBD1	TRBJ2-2	TGTGCCAGCAGTTATGGGACAGGGACGAACACCGGGGAGCTGTTTTTT	CASSYGTGTNTGELFF
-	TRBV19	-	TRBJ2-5	TGTGCCAGTAGTAGATCAGGGGTAGAGACCCAGTACTTC	CASSRSGVETQYF
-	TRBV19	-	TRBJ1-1	TGTGCCAGTAGGGACAGCAGCATGAACACTGAAGCTTTCTTT	CASRDSSMNTEAFF
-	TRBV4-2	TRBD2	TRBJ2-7	TGTGCCAGCAGCCAAGACCTCGCTAGCGGGATACCCTACGAGCAGTACTTC	CASSQDLASGIPYEQYF
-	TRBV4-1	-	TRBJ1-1	TGCGCCAGCAGCGACCGACGGGAGAACACTGAAGCTTTCTTT	CASSDRRENTEAFF
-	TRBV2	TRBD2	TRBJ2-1	TGTGCCAGCAGTGGGACTAGCGGGAGTTTCTTAGTCAATGAGCAGTTCTTC	CASSGTSGSFLVNEQFF
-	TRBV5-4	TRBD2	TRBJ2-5	TGTGCCAGCAGCTTGGAGTTTGAGAGCGGGGGGACACAAGAGACCCAGTACTTC	CASSLEFESGGTQETQYF
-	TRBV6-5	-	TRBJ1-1	TGTGCCAGCAGTTACTCGGTGGGGGGGGCCAACGAAGCTTTCTTT	CASSYSVGGANEAFF
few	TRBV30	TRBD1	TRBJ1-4	TGTGCCTGGGTCAGCGGGACAGGAAATGAAAAACTGTTTTTT	CAWVSGTGNEKLFF
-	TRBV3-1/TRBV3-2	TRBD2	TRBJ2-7	TGTGCCAGCAGCCACGGGGGCCTAGCGGGAGACGAGCAGTACTTC	CASSHGGLAGDEQYF
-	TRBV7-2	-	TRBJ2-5	TGTGCCACCGCGATTCAAGAGACCCAGTACTTC	CATAIQETQYF
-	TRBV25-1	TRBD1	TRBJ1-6	TGTGCCAGCAGTGACGGACAGGGCTTTTCACCCCTCCACTTT	CASSDGQGFSPLHF
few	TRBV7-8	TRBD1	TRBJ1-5	TGTGCCAGCAGCCCGGACAGGGCTGCAAGGGGGCCCCAGCATTTT	CASSPDRAARGPQHF